This T cell receptor beta chain was captured by sequencing in a study of T cell therapy after organ transplantation. Overall study: Responders numbered eight and nonresponders two among approximately ten patients. Broader study findings: Post-therapy CD8 clonality change correlated inversely with pretherapy clonality. Reconstitution after therapy seemingly combined transferred and product-undetected endogenous clonotypes.

V lost 2 bases and J lost 0, with 5 bases in between. Germline CDR1 reads GTSNPN; CDR2 reads SVGIG (reference sequence). This CDR3 is built from 14 residues. Comment on this clone: Its antigen is undetermined.

Method: immunoSEQ multiplex PCR; TCRdb's copy keeps in-frame clones and lacks some. The table has some 48,000 clones, about 94% seen once. The origin of this receptor is a human patient who had received a solid organ transplant and had CMV disease. The sample was CD8+ T cells from blood, taken before autologous CMV-specific T cell therapy. The genes are TRBV30 and TRBJ1-6, with D unresolved. CDR3 sequence reads: CAWSISSYNSPLHF. CDR3 DNA sequence: TGTGCCTGGAGTATTAGCTCCTATAATTCACCCCTCCACTTT. Together with reference TRBV30 and TRBJ1-6, the CDR3 gives the full variable domain: SQTIHQWPATLVQPVGSPLSLECTVEGTSNPNLYWYRQAAGRGLQLLFYSVGIGQISSEVPQNLSASRPQDRQFILSSKKLLLSDSGFYLCAWSISSYNSPLHFGNGTRLTVT.